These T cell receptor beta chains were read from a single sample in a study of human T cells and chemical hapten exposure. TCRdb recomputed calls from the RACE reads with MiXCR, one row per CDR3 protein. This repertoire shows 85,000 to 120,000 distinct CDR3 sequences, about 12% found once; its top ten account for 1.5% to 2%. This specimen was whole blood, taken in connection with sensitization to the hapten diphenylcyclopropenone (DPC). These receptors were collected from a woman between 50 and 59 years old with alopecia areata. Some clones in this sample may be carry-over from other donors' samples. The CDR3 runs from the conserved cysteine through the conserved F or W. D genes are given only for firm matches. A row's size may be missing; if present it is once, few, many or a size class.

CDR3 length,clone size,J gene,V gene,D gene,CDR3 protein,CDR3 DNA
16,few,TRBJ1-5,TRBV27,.,CASTPKWPQDNQPQHF,TGTGCCAGCACCCCAAAGTGGCCGCAAGACAATCAGCCCCAGCATTTT
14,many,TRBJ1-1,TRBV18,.,CASSRVTGNTEAFF,TGTGCCAGCTCCCGGGTAACGGGGAACACTGAAGCTTTCTTT
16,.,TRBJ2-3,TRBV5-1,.,CASSWPLKSGADTQYF,TGCGCCAGCAGCTGGCCCCTGAAGTCGGGGGCAGATACGCAGTATTTT
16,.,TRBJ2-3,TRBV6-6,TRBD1,CASSYPQGERTDTQYF,TGTGCCAGCAGTTACCCCCAGGGGGAAAGGACAGATACGCAGTATTTT
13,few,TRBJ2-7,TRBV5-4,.,CASSLAGGAEQYF,TGTGCCAGCAGCTTGGCCGGGGGCGCCGAGCAGTACTTC
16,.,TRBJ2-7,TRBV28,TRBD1,CASSQPRDRGLLEQYF,TGTGCCAGCAGCCAACCCCGGGACAGGGGGCTCCTCGAGCAGTACTTC
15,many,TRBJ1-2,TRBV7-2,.,CASSLAWQEHYGYTF,TGTGCCAGCAGCTTAGCGTGGCAGGAGCACTATGGCTACACCTTC
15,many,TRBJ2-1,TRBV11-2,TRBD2,CASSLVAGGAGEQFF,TGTGCCAGCAGCTTAGTAGCGGGGGGCGCCGGCGAGCAGTTCTTC
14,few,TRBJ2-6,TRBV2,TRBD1,CAWTGGYGANVLTF,TGTGCTTGGACAGGGGGATATGGGGCCAACGTCCTGACTTTC
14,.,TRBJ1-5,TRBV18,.,CASSPSIGEQPQHF,TGTGCCAGCTCACCCTCTATTGGGGAACAGCCCCAGCATTTT
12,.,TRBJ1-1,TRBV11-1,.,CASSFLRGEAFF,TGTGCCAGCAGCTTTTTGAGGGGGGAAGCTTTCTTT
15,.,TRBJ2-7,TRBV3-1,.,CASSQAGGSSYEQYF,TGTGCCAGCAGCCAAGCCGGGGGAAGCTCCTACGAGCAGTACTTC
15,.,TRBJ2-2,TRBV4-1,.,CASSLALVLPGELFF,TGCGCCAGCAGCCTGGCACTAGTGCTGCCCGGGGAGCTGTTTTTT
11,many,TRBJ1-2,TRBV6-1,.,CASSLTYGYTF,TGTGCCAGCAGTCTAACGTATGGCTACACCTTC
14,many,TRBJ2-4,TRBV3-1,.,CASSQQGAKNIQYF,TGTGCCAGCAGCCAACAAGGGGCCAAAAACATTCAGTACTTC
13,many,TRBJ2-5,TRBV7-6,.,CASSLGLAETQYF,TGTGCCAGCAGCTTAGGCCTAGCTGAGACCCAGTACTTC
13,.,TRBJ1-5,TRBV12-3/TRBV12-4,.,CASSLAAGQPQHF,TGTGCCAGCAGTTTAGCCGCAGGTCAGCCCCAGCATTTT
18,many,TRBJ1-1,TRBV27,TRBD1,CASRALLRETGKRSEAFF,TGTGCCAGCAGGGCTCTCCTCCGCGAGACAGGGAAGAGGTCTGAAGCTTTCTTT
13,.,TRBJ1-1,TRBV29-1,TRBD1,CSVEGQAATEAFF,TGCAGCGTTGAGGGACAGGCGGCCACTGAAGCTTTCTTT
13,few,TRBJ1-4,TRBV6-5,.,CASSPGDPRRLFF,TGTGCCAGCAGTCCAGGTGATCCGCGAAGACTGTTTTTT
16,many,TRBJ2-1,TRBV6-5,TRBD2,CASRKSQGTSYNEQFF,TGTGCCAGCAGGAAAAGCCAAGGGACTAGCTACAATGAGCAGTTCTTC
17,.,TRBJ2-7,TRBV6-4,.,CASRGTGTVSEGYEQYF,TGTGCCAGCCGGGGGACCGGGACAGTATCGGAGGGCTACGAGCAGTACTTC
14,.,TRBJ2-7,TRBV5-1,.,CASAPDGGGYEQYF,TGCGCCAGCGCCCCCGACGGTGGGGGTTACGAGCAGTACTTC
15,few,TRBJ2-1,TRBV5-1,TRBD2,CASSLVGGSAVEQFF,TGCGCCAGCAGCTTGGTTGGCGGGAGTGCGGTTGAGCAGTTCTTC
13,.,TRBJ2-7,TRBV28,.,CASSRSLKGEQYF,TGTGCCAGCTCCCGATCCCTGAAAGGCGAGCAGTACTTC
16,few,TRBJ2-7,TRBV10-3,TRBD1,CAISEGFGQGRDEQYF,TGTGCCATCAGTGAGGGTTTCGGACAGGGAAGGGACGAGCAGTACTTC
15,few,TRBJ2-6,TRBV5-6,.,CASSTGGTGANVLTF,TGTGCCAGCAGCACCGGAGGGACTGGGGCCAACGTCCTGACTTTC
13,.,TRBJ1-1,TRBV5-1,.,CASSLGTTGEAFF,TGCGCCAGCAGCTTGGGGACCACAGGGGAAGCTTTCTTT
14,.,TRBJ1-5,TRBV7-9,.,CASSRGGSNQPQHF,TGTGCCAGCAGCCGAGGGGGGAGCAATCAGCCCCAGCATTTT
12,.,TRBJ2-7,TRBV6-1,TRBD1,CASTKGQGAPYF,TGTGCCAGCACCAAGGGGCAGGGGGCCCCCTACTTC
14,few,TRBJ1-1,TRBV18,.,CASSPYAVNTEAFF,TGTGCCAGCTCACCATATGCTGTGAACACTGAAGCTTTCTTT
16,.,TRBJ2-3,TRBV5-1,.,CASSLTDGDTTDTQYF,TGCGCCAGCAGCTTAACGGACGGAGACACCACAGATACGCAGTATTTT
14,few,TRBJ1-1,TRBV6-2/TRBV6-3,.,CASSYTTLSGRAFF,TGTGCCAGCAGTTACACGACCTTATCCGGACGAGCTTTCTTT
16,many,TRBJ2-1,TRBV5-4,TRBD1,CASSLAGGASDNEQFF,TGTGCCAGCAGCTTGGCAGGGGGCGCGAGTGACAATGAGCAGTTCTTC
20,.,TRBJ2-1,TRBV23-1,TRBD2,CASSQTSGSGRSCSYNEQFF,TGCGCCAGCAGTCAAACTAGCGGTAGCGGGCGGAGTTGCTCCTACAATGAGCAGTTCTTC
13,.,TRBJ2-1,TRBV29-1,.,CSAIGTLGNEQFF,TGCAGCGCCATCGGGACGCTAGGCAATGAGCAGTTCTTC
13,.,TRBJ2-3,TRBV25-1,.,CASSGTTLSTQYF,TGTGCCAGCAGTGGGACAACCCTTTCCACGCAGTATTTT
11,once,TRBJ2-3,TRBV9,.,CASSVVDTQYF,TGTGCCAGCAGCGTAGTAGATACGCAGTATTTT
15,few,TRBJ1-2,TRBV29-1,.,CSVEREDTLGGGYTF,TGCAGCGTTGAGCGTGAGGACACCTTGGGGGGTGGCTACACCTTC
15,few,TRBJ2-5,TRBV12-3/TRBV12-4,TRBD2,CASSRLAVEQETQYF,TGTGCCAGCAGTCGTCTAGCGGTGGAACAAGAGACCCAGTACTTC
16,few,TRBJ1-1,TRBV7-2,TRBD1,CASSPAGTGSTTEAFF,TGTGCCAGCAGCCCCGCGGGGACAGGGAGTACCACTGAAGCTTTCTTT
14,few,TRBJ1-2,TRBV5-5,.,CASSSPGATYGYTF,TGTGCCAGCAGCTCACCCGGGGCGACTTATGGCTACACCTTC
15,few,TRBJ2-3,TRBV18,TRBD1,CASSPQGQGTDTQYF,TGTGCCAGCTCACCACAGGGACAGGGGACAGATACGCAGTATTTT
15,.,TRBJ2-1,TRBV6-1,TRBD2,CASSEGTSRLYEQFF,TGTGCCAGCAGTGAAGGGACTAGCCGGTTGTATGAGCAGTTCTTC
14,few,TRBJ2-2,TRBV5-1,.,CASSFGDKTGELFF,TGCGCCAGCAGCTTCGGAGACAAAACCGGGGAGCTGTTTTTT
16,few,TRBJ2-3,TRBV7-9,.,CASKPTAALITDTQYF,TGTGCCAGCAAACCGACCGCCGCCCTCATCACAGATACGCAGTATTTT
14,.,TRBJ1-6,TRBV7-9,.,CASSLKRDGSPLHF,TGTGCCAGCAGCTTAAAAAGGGACGGTTCACCCCTCCACTTT
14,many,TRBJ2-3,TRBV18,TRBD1,CASSGQGWTDTQYF,TGTGCCAGCTCGGGACAGGGATGGACAGATACGCAGTATTTT
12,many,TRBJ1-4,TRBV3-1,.,CASNDWNEKLFF,TGTGCCAGCAACGACTGGAATGAAAAACTGTTTTTT
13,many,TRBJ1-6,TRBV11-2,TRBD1,CATTGQGPNPLHF,TGTGCCACCACGGGACAGGGACCTAACCCCCTCCACTTT
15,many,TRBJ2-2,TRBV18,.,CASSPPGGSTGELFF,TGTGCCAGCTCACCACCGGGGGGCTCGACCGGGGAGCTGTTTTTT